This paragraph covers one TCR beta chain sequence. The antigen is not known. PCR primers comprised 60 Vbeta and 13 Jbeta primers. Measured with immunoSEQ multiplex PCR; TCRdb has only the in-frame clones, and not every one. This sample's table reports some 30,000 clones. This sample was taken from a study of cytomegalovirus exposure and HLA in healthy donors. V shed 4 bases, J shed 8 bases, and the junction held 7 bases outside the gene matches. CDR3 length: 14 residues. Germline V gives CDR1 SGHAT, CDR2 FQDESV (reference sequence). Overall study results and limits: Common viral pathogens were later found to be apparently linked to several of the most significant clusters. Most TCR sequences were seen very rarely across donors, but some public TCRs occurred in many. V segments that were indistinguishable, TRBV6-2 and TRBV6-3 among them, were omitted from analysis. Among TCR beta chains, those listed as cytomegalovirus-associated numbered around 160.

This receptor was obtained from a female donor in good health and CMV-seronegative. Sequencing was carried out using PBMCs. This chain joins TRBV11-1 and TRBJ1-4, with 7 positions matching TRBD1. The CDR3 spells CASSYDRVGEKLFF. The CDR3 nucleotides read TGTGCCAGCAGCTACGACAGGGTAGGGGAAAAACTGTTTTTT.